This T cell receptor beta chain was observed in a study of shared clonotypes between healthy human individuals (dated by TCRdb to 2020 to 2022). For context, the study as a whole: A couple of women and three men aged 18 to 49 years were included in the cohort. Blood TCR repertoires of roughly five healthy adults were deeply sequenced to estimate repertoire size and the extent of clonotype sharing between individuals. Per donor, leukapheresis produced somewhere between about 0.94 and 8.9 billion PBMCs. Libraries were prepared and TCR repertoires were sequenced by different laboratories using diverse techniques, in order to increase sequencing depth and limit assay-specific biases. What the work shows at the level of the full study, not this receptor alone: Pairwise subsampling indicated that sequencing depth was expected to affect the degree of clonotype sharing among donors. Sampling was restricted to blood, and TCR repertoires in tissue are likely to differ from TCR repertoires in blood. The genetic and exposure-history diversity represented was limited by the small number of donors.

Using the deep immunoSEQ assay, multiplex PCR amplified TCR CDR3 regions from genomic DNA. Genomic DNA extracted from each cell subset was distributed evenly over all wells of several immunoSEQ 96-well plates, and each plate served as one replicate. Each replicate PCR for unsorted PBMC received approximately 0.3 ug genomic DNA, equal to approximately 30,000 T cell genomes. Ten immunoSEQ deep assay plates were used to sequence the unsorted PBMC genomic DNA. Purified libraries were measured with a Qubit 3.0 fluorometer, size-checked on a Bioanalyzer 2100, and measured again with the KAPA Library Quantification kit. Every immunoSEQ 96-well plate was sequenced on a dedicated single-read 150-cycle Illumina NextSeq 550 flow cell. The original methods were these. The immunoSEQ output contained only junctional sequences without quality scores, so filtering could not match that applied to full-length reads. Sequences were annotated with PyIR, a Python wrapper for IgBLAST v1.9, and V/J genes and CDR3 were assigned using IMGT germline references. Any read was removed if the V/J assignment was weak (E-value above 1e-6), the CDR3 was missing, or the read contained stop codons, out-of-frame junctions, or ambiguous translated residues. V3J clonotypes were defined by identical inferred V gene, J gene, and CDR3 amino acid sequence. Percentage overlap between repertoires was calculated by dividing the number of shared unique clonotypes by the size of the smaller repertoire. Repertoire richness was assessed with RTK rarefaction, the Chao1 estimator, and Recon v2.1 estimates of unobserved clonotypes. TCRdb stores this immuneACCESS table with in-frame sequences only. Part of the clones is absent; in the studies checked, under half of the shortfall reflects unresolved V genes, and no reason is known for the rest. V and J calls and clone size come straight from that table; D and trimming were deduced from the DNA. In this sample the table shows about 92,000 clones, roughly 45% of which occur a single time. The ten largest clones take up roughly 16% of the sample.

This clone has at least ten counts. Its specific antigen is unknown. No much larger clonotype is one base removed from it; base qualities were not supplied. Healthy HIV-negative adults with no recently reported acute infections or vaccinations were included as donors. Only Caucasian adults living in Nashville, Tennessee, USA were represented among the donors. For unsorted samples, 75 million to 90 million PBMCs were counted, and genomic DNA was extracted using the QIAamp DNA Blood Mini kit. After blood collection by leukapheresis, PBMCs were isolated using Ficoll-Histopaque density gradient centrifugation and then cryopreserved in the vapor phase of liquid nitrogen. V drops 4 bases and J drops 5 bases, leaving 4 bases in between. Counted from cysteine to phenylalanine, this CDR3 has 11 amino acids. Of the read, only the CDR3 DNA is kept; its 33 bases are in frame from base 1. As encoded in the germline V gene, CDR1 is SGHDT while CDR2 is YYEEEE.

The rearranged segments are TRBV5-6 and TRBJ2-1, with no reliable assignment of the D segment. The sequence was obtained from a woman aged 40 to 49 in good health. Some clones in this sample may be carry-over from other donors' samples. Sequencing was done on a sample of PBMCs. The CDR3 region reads CASSLNNEQFF. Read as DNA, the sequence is TGTGCCAGCAGCCTAAACAATGAGCAGTTCTTC.